This T cell receptor beta chain was identified in a study of T cells expressing NK-cell markers. From its re-call of the 5' RACE reads, TCRdb lists each CDR3 protein once, without DNA. The table for this sample gives about 180,000 distinct CDR3 sequences. The source is a woman between 18 and 70 years old in good health. Sequencing used blood T cells: a sorted CD56 or NKG2C T cell subset, CD4+ or CD8+ T cells, or bulk PBMC T cells (not recorded which).

CDR3 region: CASSLLPGQGPSEQYF. This chain joins TRBV14 and TRBJ2-7; with no DNA, the TCRdb D assignment of TRBD1 cannot be verified. CDR3 length: 16 residues. Germline V gives CDR1 SGHDN, CDR2 FVKESK.